This T cell receptor (beta chain) was sequenced for a study of T cells in localized non-small cell lung cancer (dated by TCRdb to 2018 to 2021). With respect to the entire study: The study analyzed T cell repertoires of 236 early-stage NSCLC patients, comparing tumors and uninvolved tumor-adjacent lungs. The cohort was made up of hundreds of treatment-naive NSCLC patients whose localized lung tumors had been resected. NSCLC patients had a mean age of approximately 66 years, and more than 120 were male and nearly 110 female. Overall study outcomes, separate from this receptor: Because multi-region tumor sequencing was not performed, intratumor heterogeneity could not be ruled out. Because the study design was exploratory, TCR variables were selected using unadjusted p-values without false-discovery rate correction. Longer overall survival was associated with higher T cell density in blood, whereas shorter survival was associated with higher clonality in adjacent lung. Uninvolved tumor-adjacent lung showed the highest T cell clonality, higher than tumor, which suggests more focused antigenic responses in the uninvolved tumor-adjacent lung. A median of 57 of the top 100 tumor clones turned up in the paired uninvolved adjacent lung, and 28 of those clones also ranked among the top 100 of that same adjacent lung.

The germline V gene provides CDR1 SGDLS and CDR2 YYNGEE. The CDR3 numbers 15 residues from cysteine through phenylalanine. Of all the DNA, just the CDR3 is kept, 45 bases in frame from base 1. V lost 0 bases and J lost 6 bases; the stretch between them is 15 bases long. A word on this clone: Its antigen has not been determined. No quality values exist for individual bases; no much larger clone is one base distant.

TCR beta CDR3 regions were sequenced from DNA using the immunoSEQ Assay. The original methods were these. To compute T cell density, TCR beta template counts were normalized to usable DNA, which was estimated by amplifying housekeeping genes. The preseqR package was used to estimate richness by extrapolating to 400,000 templates for PBMC samples and to 120,000 templates for tissue samples. Clonality was taken to be one minus Pielou's evenness. Tissue-enriched TCRs were identified through differential abundance testing performed on productive amino-acid clonotypes, with a minimum total count of 5 and an alpha of 0.1. Repertoire overlap between compartments was quantified with the Jaccard Index and Morisita Overlap Index. GLIPH grouped TCR beta CDR3s together with public tetramer-defined viral CDR3s, and a viral motif had to include at least three viral sequences and also show V-gene enrichment. TCRdb carries this immuneACCESS record with in-frame sequences only. Its versions omit some clonotypes, under half of them owing to an unresolved V gene in the studies checked, with the rest unexplained. Clone size and the V and J calls come from that table; the DNA yielded D and trimming. In this sample the table shows some 10,000 clones, around 82% of which occur a single time. Roughly a fifth of the sample is in the top ten clones.

At diagnosis, peripheral blood, uninvolved tumor-adjacent lung and tumor were collected and stored as a combination of fresh-frozen and FFPE material. Blood samples were analyzed as peripheral blood mononuclear cells for TCR repertoire profiling. The chain is encoded by TRBV9 joined to TRBJ1-2, with TRBD1 as a weak D call on 5 bases. This material consisted of peripheral blood mononuclear cells, taken before any cancer treatment. This receptor was identified in a female donor over 55 with stage II lung adenocarcinoma. The sequenced DNA is TGTGCCAGCAGCGTAGATGGGACGGGGTTTGATGGCTACACCTTC. This translates into CASSVDGTGFDGYTF.